The rows below give T cell receptor beta chains drawn from one sample of a study of graft-versus-host responses after intestinal transplantation. These TCRs' antigens remain unknown. The data were produced by immunoSEQ multiplex PCR, yet TCRdb's version contains in-frame clones alone and is incomplete. The table has roughly 98,000 clones, 85% to 95% seen once. This specimen consisted of unstimulated CD8+ T cells sorted from spleen or lymph node cells, obtained before transplant. These receptors were obtained from a human donor who was the organ donor for an intestinal transplant. Each CDR3 is given without its conserved first and last residue. Fields, in order: V gene, CDR3 protein.

>TRBV7-3
ASGGLASDEQY
>TRBV7-2
ASSGLGGTEAF
>TRBV2
ASRGTGYGNGYT
>TRBV19
ASSRTTAHEQF
>TRBV5-6
ASRPQGWSYNEQF
>TRBV28
ASSLGAVGDTQY
>TRBV19
ASSIARMNTEAF
>TRBV5-4
ASSLEGHAAATNEKLF
>TRBV19
ASSTSGRYNEQF
>TRBV6-5
AIGTFEQY
>TRBV5-6
ASSFPRQGTYEQY
>TRBV15
ATGGIGQPQH
>TRBV5-4
ASSLGGTPYEQY
>TRBV19
ASSISDNHGELF
>TRBV9
ASSVSPADVYEQY
>TRBV7-9
ASSSFSGPSYNEQF
>TRBV28
ASSYGRDTEAF
>TRBV5-1
ASSSSGWEDYEQY
>TRBV5-1
ASSSGTGPYEQY
>TRBV7-9
ASSAIGQNYEQY
>TRBV28
ASGTFGGHGYT
>TRBV5-6
ASSRGRGAFRLEQY
>TRBV11-2
ASSLVDRAPSKGNEQF
>TRBV6-5
TSSPGGAHEQY
>TRBV18
ASSRPPHIKNTGELF
>TRBV4-3
ASSQDSGGSYEQY
>TRBV19
ASSMEGYEQY
>TRBV9
ASRPDLRGTEAF
>TRBV29-1
SVGGPVGNEQF
>TRBV19
ASSPAGGQGSNYGYT
>TRBV2
ASSPTARFGNVNSPLH
>TRBV19
ASSIWGGEQY
>TRBV18
ASSSGQPQH
>TRBV4-3
ASSQLWGSTDTQY
>TRBV7-9
ASSFTQGIQY
>TRBV7-3
ASSLTHREGNTEAF
>TRBV6-5
ASREEVEPETQY
>TRBV11-2
ASSLATDYEQY
>TRBV5-6
ASSLPGSGQPQH
>TRBV11-2
ASSWDRDYEQY
>TRBV16
ASSQSPAGNSYEQY
>TRBV7-9
ASSFLTSDEQF
>TRBV7-9
ASSLAGTALVRRETQY